This TCR beta chain was profiled in a study of cytomegalovirus exposure and HLA in healthy donors (dated by TCRdb to about 2017). For context, the study as a whole: An earlier analysis of 587 of the donors reported 276 Gb of sequence data and around 100 million unique TCR beta sequences obtained from about 180 million T cells. An early release covering roughly 640 HLA-typed donors comprised 250 to 350 gigabases of sequencing data and around 85 million unique TCR sequences. The genetic ancestry cluster associated with self-reported Caucasian donors included over 65% of the approximately 430 genotyped donors. The study aimed to test whether cataloging public T cell receptors could reveal signatures of past pathogen exposure. The study used immunosequencing to profile the T cell repertoires of 670 or so subjects and linked those repertoires to cytomegalovirus serostatus. A separate validation cohort of over a hundred different subjects was used in addition to the 666-subject first cohort. The study combined high-throughput TCR immunosequencing, statistical association of individual TCRs with disease status, and machine learning to predict cytomegalovirus infection status. To study patterns of TCR occurrence, a later analysis re-analyzed previously published TCR beta repertoires from just over 650 donors and added high-resolution HLA genotyping. In the later analysis, no new phenotypic data were used to find candidate immune exposures; instead, reliance was placed on TCR beta sequences and their occurrence across donors. To decide whether each TCR beta V gene segment behaved as functional or pseudogenic, an earlier analysis of several hundred of the donors relied on high-throughput TCR beta sequencing. Donor age, sex, ethnicity and CMV serostatus were compiled alongside the repertoire data. A later genetic analysis took genome-wide SNP genotypes for about 55% of the 666 donors and used that subset as a discovery cohort. Every repertoire in the discovery cohort had been generated on one and the same sequencing platform. Both class I and class II loci were covered by HLA typing, at four-digit resolution. The number of donors typed differed by locus, with 629-630 for A, B, C, DRB1 and DQB1, around 500 for DQA1, approximately 580 for DPA1, and some 440 for DPB1. Because of strong linkage in the cohort, roughly five DR-DQ haplotypes were treated as single units for association and clustering. On average, roughly 240,000 unique TCR beta nucleotide sequences were sequenced per donor among 350 to 400 genotyped donors of the cohort, with around 19% of those sequences being non-productive.

Overall study results and their limits: A later analysis associated around 16,000 TCR beta sequences with specific HLA alleles at a false discovery rate of 0.05. According to the authors, the approach could potentially be generalized to other disease states and immunological phenotypes. In a later genetic analysis, fewer N-insertions in productive TCRs were reported among donors in an Asian-associated ancestry cluster than the approximately 710-donor mean. According to a later analysis, parvovirus B19, influenza, CMV and Epstein-Barr virus appeared linked to several top co-occurrence clusters. Broadly in line with IMGT annotations, most TCR beta V segments showed up in productive rearrangements about 90% or about 30% of the time in an earlier analysis of 587 of the donors. Roughly uniform sequencing depth across donors was assumed in presence/absence analyses, although this assumption may not hold. Linkage disequilibrium might explain the correlated functional status among segregating V segments, but an unknown experimental factor could not be excluded. In this cohort, only TCR beta chains were sequenced, and detectable features were limited by the absence of alpha or paired-chain data. V-gene and J-gene trimming of TCR beta chains was associated with a missense DCLRE1C variant in a later genetic analysis, and the association was replicated in an independent cohort. Because HLA typing was unavailable for some donors at each locus, only the typed subset was used in association tests. Fewer than 20 rarely observed V segments, including chromosome 9 orphons, were excluded from the earlier analysis of about 600 of the donors because counts were too low. A further reported finding was that TCR beta sequences accurately predicted the HLA-A and HLA-B alleles for most subjects in the first cohort. A group of highly shared sequence variants was considered likely to be a technical artifact of the sequencing pipeline. Compared with equally common non-associated chains, HLA-associated TCR beta chains in a later analysis were more clonally expanded and had lower generation probabilities. In a later analysis, most CMV-associated TCR beta chains were found to appear HLA-restricted, with HLA associations seemingly driven largely by CMV exposure. The classifier was reported to diagnose cytomegalovirus status with high specificity and sensitivity in both the original cohort and the validation cohort. The study gave a list of roughly 150 TCR beta chains associated with cytomegalovirus. Most TCR sequences were observed very rarely across donors, whereas some public TCRs were present in many individuals. CMV serostatus was the only immune exposure information available for the cohort. In a later analysis, the rate of TCR association differed among HLA loci, with DRB1 alleles having the most associated TCRs and HLA-C alleles having the fewest. In vitro tests confirmed that a few of the cytomegalovirus-associated TCR beta chains recognize cytomegalovirus antigens. When HLA alleles, especially DR and DQ, strongly co-occurred, TCR associations were difficult to assign to individual alleles. The 87-base-pair reads could not distinguish some IMGT-functional V segments, including TRBV6-2 and TRBV6-3, so those segments were excluded.

This clone was counted a single time. Its antigen is currently not known. The input lacks base qualities; no much larger clone sits a single base away. Library prep was done by the immunoSEQ multiplex PCR assay. A mixture of 60 forward primers for TCR Vbeta segments and 13 reverse primers for TCR Jbeta segments was used in the multiplex PCR. The CDR3 region of rearranged TCR beta genes was amplified from genomic DNA by a multiplex PCR assay. The amplified TCR beta libraries were sequenced on the Illumina HiSeq System as 87-base-pair reads. Per the authors' processing: A later analysis tallied around 82 million unique TCR beta chains across the 700 or so repertoires, and about 12 million of those chains were shared by two or more donors. Raw reads were error-corrected and collapsed into unique sequences with a nearest-neighbor algorithm that merged closely related sequences to remove PCR and sequencing errors. Alignment of CDR3 sequences to IMGT reference sequences was used to assign V, D and J gene segments. Each retained sequence needed at least a six-nucleotide match to both a V gene segment and a J gene segment. Rearrangements were called productive when the CDR3 lacked stop codons and stayed in frame with V and J; all others were non-productive. CDR3 was defined by IMGT convention, running from the second conserved V-encoded cysteine to the conserved J-encoded phenylalanine. The earlier analysis of fewer than 700 of the donors excluded sequences that lacked an unambiguous match to a single V gene segment. An earlier analysis of several hundred of the donors classified V segments as functional when productive rearrangements were above 56.7% and as segregating when the standard deviation between donors was above 5%. A statistical classification framework was built to diagnose cytomegalovirus status from the catalog of TCR beta chain sequences. In a later analysis, TCR nucleotide sequences were compared against IMGT/GENE-DB human TR gene sequences so that V and J genes could be assigned. A later analysis assigned CDR3 sequences and most-parsimonious VDJ recombination scenarios with the TCRdist pipeline. In a later analysis, each TCR beta chain was defined by its CDR3 amino acid sequence together with its V-gene family, and reads without a unique V-gene family were excluded. A later analysis removed over 500 highly shared, low-generation-probability nucleotide sequences to deal with suspected cross-contamination and a sequencing artifact. A later analysis calculated a clonal expansion index for each public chain from normalized within-repertoire ranks of inferred template counts. Generation probabilities in a later analysis came from a VDJ recombination model fitted to out-of-frame rearrangements, and those results were checked against IGoR. Hypergeometric tests were used in a later analysis to score TCR-TCR, TCR-HLA and TCR-CMV co-occurrence, with a repertoire-size bias correction applied to the TCR pairs. A later analysis estimated false discovery rates by permuting HLA or CMV assignments 20 times. In a later analysis, co-occurring TCRs were grouped using DBSCAN, and TCRdist sequence similarity was added for clustering within HLA-allele-positive subsets. Co-occurrence clustering excluded repertoires with fewer than 30,000 or more than 120,000 public chains, plus five with anomalous nucleotide sharing. Held by TCRdb, this immuneACCESS table contains in-frame sequences only and omits some clones. Under half of the omission traces to an unresolved V gene where checked; the cause of the rest is unknown. That table supplies the V and J calls and clone size; D and trimming were determined from the DNA. The sample table shows about 160,000 clones, and approximately 76% are seen once. The ten top clones hold approximately 2% of the sample.

The cohort was made up of about 670 healthy bone marrow donors. Cohort members were all nominally healthy when sampled, although unrecorded immune exposures were likely present. The donor tested CMV seronegative and was one of the 352 seronegative cohort members. Every donor gave a peripheral blood sample, and the peripheral blood mononuclear cells from that sample were used for TCR beta sequencing. Genomic DNA extraction from the blood cell samples was performed with the Qiagen DNeasy Blood Extraction Kit. V is trimmed back by 3 bases and J by 8 bases, and the junction contains 7 bases that no gene match accounts for. CDR1 and CDR2 (GTSNPN, SVGIG) derive from the germline V gene (reference sequence). The CDR3, from cysteine to phenylalanine, totals 15 residues. The only DNA kept is the CDR3, 45 bases in frame from the first base.

The chain was built from TRBV30 and TRBJ2-3; 14 nucleotides in the junction match TRBD2. Specimen: PBMCs. The receptor's source is a female donor in good health and CMV-seronegative. The nucleotide sequence reads TGTGCCTGGAGCCTAGGGACTAGCGGGGGCACTACGCAGTATTTT. It encodes CAWSLGTSGGTTQYF.